A selection of T cell receptor beta chains follows, all from one sample in a study. From the 5' RACE reads, TCRdb called clonotypes with MiXCR, one entry per CDR3 protein. The sample contains 53,000 or so distinct CDR3 sequences, approximately 23% of which appear only once. The sample was tumor-infiltrating naive CD4+ T cells sorted from the breast tumor. Every receptor here comes from a female donor with breast cancer. Both conserved end residues are part of each CDR3. Clone size, where shown, is once, few, many, or a class for clones that have expanded.

few,TRBJ2-1,TRBV20-1,CSAKGAGGFNEQFF
few,TRBJ2-6,TRBV6-5,CASSKFGTGSVGGANVLTF
few,TRBJ1-2,TRBV5-1,CASSYGQGAHGYTF
few,TRBJ2-1,TRBV5-1,CASSPRSRFNNEQFF
many,TRBJ1-1,TRBV5-1,CASSLMQNTEAFF
-,TRBJ2-1,TRBV5-1,CASSPARTVGEQFF
few,TRBJ2-2,TRBV30,CAWSKKREGGELFF
few,TRBJ2-2,TRBV20-1,CSAPTSGRPTGELFF
-,TRBJ2-2,TRBV21-1,CASIHGANTGELFF
-,TRBJ2-7,TRBV5-6,CASSPRDRQYEQYF